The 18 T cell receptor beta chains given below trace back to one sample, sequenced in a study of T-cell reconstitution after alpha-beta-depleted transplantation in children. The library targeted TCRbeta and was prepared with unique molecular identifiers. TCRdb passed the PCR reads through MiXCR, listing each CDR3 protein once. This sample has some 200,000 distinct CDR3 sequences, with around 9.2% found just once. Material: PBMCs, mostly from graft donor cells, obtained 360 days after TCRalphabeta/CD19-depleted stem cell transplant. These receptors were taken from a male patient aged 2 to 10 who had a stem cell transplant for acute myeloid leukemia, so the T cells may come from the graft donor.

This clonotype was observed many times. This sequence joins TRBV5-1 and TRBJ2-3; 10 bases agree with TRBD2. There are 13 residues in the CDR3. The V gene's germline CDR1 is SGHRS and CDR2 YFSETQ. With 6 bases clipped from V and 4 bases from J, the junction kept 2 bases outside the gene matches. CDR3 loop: CASTLAGADTQYF. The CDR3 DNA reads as TGCGCCAGCACCCTAGCGGGAGCAGATACGCAGTATTTT.

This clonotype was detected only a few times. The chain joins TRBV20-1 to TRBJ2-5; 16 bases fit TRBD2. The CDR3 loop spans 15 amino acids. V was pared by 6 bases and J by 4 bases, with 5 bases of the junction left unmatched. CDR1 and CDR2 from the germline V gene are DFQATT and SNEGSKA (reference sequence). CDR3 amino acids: CSAAGLAGGRETQYF. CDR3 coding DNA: TGCAGTGCCGCGGGACTAGCGGGAGGGCGAGAGACCCAGTACTTC.

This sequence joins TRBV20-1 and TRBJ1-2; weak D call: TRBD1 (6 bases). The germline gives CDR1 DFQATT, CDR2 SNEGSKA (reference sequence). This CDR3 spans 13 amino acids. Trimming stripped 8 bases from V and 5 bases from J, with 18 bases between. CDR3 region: CSPLEGDGYGYTF. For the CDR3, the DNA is TGCAGTCCTCTGGAGGGGGACGGATATGGCTACACCTTC.

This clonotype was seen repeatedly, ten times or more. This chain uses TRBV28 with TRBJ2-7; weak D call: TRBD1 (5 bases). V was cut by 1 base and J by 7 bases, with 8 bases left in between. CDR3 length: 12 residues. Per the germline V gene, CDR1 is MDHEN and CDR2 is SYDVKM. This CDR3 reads CASSLSGIEQYF. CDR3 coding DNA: TGTGCCAGCAGTTTATCAGGGATTGAGCAGTACTTC.

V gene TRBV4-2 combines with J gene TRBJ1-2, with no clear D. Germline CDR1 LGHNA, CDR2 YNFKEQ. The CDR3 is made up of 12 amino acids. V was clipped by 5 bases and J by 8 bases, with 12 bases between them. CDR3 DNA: TGTGCCAGCAGCTCCCCCGGCTGGGGCTACACCTTC. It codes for CASSSPGWGYTF.

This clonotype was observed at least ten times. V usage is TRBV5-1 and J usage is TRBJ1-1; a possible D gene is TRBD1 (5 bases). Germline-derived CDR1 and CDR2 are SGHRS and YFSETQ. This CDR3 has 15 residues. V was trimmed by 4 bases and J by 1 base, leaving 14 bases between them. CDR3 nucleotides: TGCGCCAGCAGCGGTAAGGGGCAGGGGAACACTGAAGCTTTCTTT. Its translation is CASSGKGQGNTEAFF.

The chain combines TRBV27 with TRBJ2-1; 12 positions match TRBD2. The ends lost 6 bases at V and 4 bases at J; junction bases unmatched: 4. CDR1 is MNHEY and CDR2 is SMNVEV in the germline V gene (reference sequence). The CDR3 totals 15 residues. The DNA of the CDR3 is TGTGCCAGCAGACTGGGACTAGCGGGTTACAATGAGCAGTTCTTC. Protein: CASRLGLAGYNEQFF.

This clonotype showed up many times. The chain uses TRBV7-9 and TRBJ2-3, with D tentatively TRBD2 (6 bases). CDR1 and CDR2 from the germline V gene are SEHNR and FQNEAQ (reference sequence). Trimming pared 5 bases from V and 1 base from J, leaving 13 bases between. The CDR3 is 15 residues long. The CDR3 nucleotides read TGTGCCAGCAGCGCCGCGGGACCTGGCACAGATACGCAGTATTTT. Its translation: CASSAAGPGTDTQYF.

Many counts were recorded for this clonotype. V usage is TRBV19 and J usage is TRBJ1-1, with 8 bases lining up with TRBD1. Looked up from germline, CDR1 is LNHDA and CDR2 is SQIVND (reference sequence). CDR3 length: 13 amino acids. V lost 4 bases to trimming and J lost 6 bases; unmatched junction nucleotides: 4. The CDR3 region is CASSTGQVAEAFF. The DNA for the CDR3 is TGTGCCAGTAGTACGGGACAGGTGGCTGAAGCTTTCTTT.

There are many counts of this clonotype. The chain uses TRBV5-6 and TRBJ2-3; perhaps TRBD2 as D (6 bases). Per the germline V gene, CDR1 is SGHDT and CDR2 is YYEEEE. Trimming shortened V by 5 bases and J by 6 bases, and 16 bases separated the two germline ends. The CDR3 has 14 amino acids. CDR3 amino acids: CASRQLAPSDTQYF. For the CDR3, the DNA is TGTGCCAGCAGACAACTAGCCCCGTCGGATACGCAGTATTTT.

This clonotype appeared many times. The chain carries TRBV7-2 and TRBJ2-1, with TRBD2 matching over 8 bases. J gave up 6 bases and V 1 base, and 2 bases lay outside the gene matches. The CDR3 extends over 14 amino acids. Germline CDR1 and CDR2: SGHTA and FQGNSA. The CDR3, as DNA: TGTGCCAGCAGCTTAGTTAGCGGGACCAATGAGCAGTTCTTC. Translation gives CASSLVSGTNEQFF.

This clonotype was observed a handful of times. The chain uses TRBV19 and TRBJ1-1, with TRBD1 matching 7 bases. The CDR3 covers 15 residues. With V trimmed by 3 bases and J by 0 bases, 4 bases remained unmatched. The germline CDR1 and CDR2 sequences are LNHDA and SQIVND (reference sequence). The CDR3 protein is CASSMQGVLNTEAFF. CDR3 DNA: TGTGCCAGTAGTATGCAGGGGGTCTTGAACACTGAAGCTTTCTTT.

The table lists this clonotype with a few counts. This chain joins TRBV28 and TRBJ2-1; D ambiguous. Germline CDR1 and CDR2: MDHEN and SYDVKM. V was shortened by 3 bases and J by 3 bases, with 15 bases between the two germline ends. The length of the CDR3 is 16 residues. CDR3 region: CASSLAVSSFYNEQFF. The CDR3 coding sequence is TGTGCCAGCAGTTTGGCGGTAAGCAGCTTCTACAATGAGCAGTTCTTC. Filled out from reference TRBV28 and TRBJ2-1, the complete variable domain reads DVKVTQSSRYLVKRTGEKVFLECVQDMDHENMFWYRQDPGLGLRLIYFSYDVKMKEKGDIPEGYSVSREKKERFSLILESASTNQTSMYLCASSLAVSSFYNEQFFGPGTRLTVL.

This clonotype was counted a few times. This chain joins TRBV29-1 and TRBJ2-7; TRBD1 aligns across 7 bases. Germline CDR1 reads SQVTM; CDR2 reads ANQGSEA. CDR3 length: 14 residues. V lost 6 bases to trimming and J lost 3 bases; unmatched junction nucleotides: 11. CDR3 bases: TGCAGCGTATACGAGGGGGCTCGGGGCTACGAGCAGTACTTC. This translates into CSVYEGARGYEQYF.

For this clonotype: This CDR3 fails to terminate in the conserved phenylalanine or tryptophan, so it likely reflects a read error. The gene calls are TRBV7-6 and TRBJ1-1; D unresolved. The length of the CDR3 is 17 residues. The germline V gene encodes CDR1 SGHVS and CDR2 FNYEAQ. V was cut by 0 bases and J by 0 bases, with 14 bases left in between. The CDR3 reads CASSLAIWQAMNTEAFC. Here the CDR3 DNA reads TGTGCCAGCAGCTTAGCGATTTGGCAGGCGATGAACACTGAAGCTTTCTGT.

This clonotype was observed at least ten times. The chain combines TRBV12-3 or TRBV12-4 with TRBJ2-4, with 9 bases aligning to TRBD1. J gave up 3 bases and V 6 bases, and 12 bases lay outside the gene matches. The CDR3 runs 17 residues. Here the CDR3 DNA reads TGTGCCAGCAGGGTAACAGGGGGCGAAGAAGGCAAAAACATTCAGTACTTC. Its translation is CASRVTGGEEGKNIQYF.

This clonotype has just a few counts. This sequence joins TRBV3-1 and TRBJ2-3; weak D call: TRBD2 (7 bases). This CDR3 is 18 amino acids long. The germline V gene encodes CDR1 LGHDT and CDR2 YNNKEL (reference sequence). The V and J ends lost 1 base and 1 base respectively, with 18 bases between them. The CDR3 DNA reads TGTGCCAGCAGCCAAGGAACACGACGGGGGGCAGGCACAGATACGCAGTATTTT. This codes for CASSQGTRRGAGTDTQYF.

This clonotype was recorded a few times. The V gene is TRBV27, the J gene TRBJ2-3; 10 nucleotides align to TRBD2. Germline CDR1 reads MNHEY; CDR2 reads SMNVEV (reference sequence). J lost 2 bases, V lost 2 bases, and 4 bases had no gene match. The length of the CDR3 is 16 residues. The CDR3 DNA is TGTGCCAGCAGTTTACTAGCGGGGGCCATCACAGATACGCAGTATTTT. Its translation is CASSLLAGAITDTQYF.